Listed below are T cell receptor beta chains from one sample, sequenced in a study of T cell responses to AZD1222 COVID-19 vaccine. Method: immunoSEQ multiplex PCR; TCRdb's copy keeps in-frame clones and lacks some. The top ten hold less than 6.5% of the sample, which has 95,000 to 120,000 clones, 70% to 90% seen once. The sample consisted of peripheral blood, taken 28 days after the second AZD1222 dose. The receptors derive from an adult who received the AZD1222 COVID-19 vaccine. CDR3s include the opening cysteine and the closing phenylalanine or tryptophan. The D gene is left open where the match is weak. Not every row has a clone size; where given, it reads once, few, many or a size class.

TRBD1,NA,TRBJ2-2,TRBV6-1,CASSESQGALSRELFF,TGTGCCAGCAGTGAAAGTCAGGGGGCTTTGAGTCGGGAGCTGTTTTTT
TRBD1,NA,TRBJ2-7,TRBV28,CASIPGQGPLGVGEQYF,TGTGCCAGCATTCCGGGACAGGGGCCCCTAGGTGTCGGCGAGCAGTACTTC
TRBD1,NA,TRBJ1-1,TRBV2,CASRNYAGQKNTEAFF,TGTGCCAGCAGAAACTACGCGGGACAGAAGAACACTGAAGCTTTCTTT
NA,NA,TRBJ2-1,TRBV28,CASRFGEYNEQFF,TGTGCCAGCAGGTTTGGGGAGTACAATGAGCAGTTCTTC
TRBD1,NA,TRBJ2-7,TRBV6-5,CAARQGYEQYF,TGTGCCGCTAGACAGGGCTACGAGCAGTACTTC
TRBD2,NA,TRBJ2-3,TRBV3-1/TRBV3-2,CASRGGKRGARDTQYF,TGTGCCAGCAGGGGTGGCAAGCGGGGGGCGAGGGATACGCAGTATTTT
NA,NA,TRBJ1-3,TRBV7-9,CASQETEKTRVYF,TGTGCCAGCCAGGAGACGGAGAAGACCCGAGTATATTTT
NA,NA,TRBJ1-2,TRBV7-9,CASSKDGTLRSGYTF,TGTGCCAGCAGCAAGGATGGGACTTTGAGGAGCGGCTACACCTTC
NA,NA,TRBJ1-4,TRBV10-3,CAISEGREEKLFF,TGTGCCATCAGTGAGGGGAGGGAGGAAAAACTGTTTTTT
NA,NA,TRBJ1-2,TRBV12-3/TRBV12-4,CASSLTGTGYTF,TGTGCCAGCAGTTTAACAGGGACTGGCTACACCTTC
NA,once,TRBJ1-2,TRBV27,CASSLRGGMDGYTF,TGTGCCAGCAGTTTAAGGGGAGGAATGGACGGCTACACCTTC
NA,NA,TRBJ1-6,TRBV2,CAPGGGTNSPLHF,TGTGCCCCCGGGGGGGGAACCAATTCACCCCTCCACTTT
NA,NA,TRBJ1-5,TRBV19,CASSPTGNQPQHF,TGTGCCAGTAGTCCTACAGGGAATCAGCCCCAGCATTTT
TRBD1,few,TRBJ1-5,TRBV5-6,CASSARQGSINQPQHF,TGTGCCAGCAGCGCGCGACAGGGGAGCATTAACCAGCCCCAGCATTTT
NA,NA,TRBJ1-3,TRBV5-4,CASSLDGNTIYF,TGTGCCAGCAGCTTGGACGGAAACACCATATATTTT
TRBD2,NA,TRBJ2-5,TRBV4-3,CASSQVLGGLAGGRETQYF,TGCGCCAGCAGCCAAGTGTTGGGGGGACTAGCGGGGGGCCGAGAGACCCAGTACTTC
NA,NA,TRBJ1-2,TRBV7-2,CASSYYRGYTF,TGTGCCAGCAGTTACTACAGGGGCTACACCTTC
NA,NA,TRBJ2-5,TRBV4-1,CASSLNTVQETQYF,TGCGCCAGCAGCCTCAATACCGTCCAAGAGACCCAGTACTTC
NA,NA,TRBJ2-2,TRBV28,CASSSADNGELFF,TGTGCCAGCAGTTCGGCGGACAACGGGGAGCTGTTTTTT
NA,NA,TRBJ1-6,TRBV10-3,CAISESEPTGTYNSPLHF,TGTGCCATCAGTGAGTCGGAGCCCACAGGGACATATAATTCACCCCTCCACTTT
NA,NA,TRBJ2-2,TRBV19,CASSMGVTWPGELFF,TGTGCCAGTAGTATGGGGGTCACATGGCCCGGGGAGCTGTTTTTT
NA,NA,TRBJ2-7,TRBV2,CASSAPQLYEQYF,TGTGCCAGCAGTGCCCCACAGCTCTACGAGCAGTACTTC
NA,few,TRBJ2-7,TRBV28,CASSLTGPYEQYF,TGTGCCAGCAGTTTGACCGGGCCCTACGAGCAGTACTTC
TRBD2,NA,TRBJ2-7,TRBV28,CASGGGKYEQYF,TGTGCCAGCGGGGGGGGGAAGTACGAGCAGTACTTC
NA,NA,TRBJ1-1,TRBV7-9,CASSYTRDVWMNTEAFF,TGTGCCAGCAGCTATACTCGGGACGTCTGGATGAACACTGAAGCTTTCTTT
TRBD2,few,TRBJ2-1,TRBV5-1,CASSLASGTRYEQFF,TGCGCCAGCAGCTTGGCCTCCGGGACTAGGTATGAGCAGTTCTTC
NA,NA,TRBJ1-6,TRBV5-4,CASSFARGKDSPLHF,TGTGCCAGCAGCTTCGCTCGGGGGAAGGATTCACCCCTCCACTTT
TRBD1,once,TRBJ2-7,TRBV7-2,CASSRWRTGLNEQYF,TGTGCCAGCAGCAGATGGCGGACAGGGCTAAACGAGCAGTACTTC
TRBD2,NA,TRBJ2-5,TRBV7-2,CASSPGTSKEGTQYF,TGTGCCAGCAGCCCGGGGACTAGCAAAGAAGGGACCCAGTACTTC
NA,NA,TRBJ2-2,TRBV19,CASSTMGRNTGELFF,TGTGCCAGTAGTACCATGGGGCGGAACACCGGGGAGCTGTTTTTT
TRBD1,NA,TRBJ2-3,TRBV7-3,CASSLRQGFGDTQYF,TGTGCCAGCAGCTTACGACAGGGCTTTGGAGATACGCAGTATTTT
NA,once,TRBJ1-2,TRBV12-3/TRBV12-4,CASSSGKGYGYTF,TGTGCCAGCAGTTCTGGCAAAGGCTATGGCTACACCTTC
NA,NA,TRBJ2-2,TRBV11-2,CASRHAQHTGELFF,TGTGCCAGCAGACACGCACAGCACACCGGGGAGCTGTTTTTT
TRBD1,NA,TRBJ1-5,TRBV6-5,CASYGTGVNQPQHF,TGTGCCAGCTATGGGACAGGGGTTAATCAGCCCCAGCATTTT
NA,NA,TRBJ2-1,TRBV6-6,CASSPTQVYNEQFF,TGTGCCAGCAGTCCGACGCAGGTTTACAATGAGCAGTTCTTC
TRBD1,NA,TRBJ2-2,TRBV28,CASSPPGTANTGELFF,TGTGCCAGCAGTCCCCCCGGGACAGCGAACACCGGGGAGCTGTTTTTT
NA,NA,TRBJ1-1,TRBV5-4,CASNHREENTEAFF,TGTGCCAGCAACCACAGGGAGGAGAACACTGAAGCTTTCTTT
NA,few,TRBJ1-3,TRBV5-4,CASSPAGGGSGNTIYF,TGTGCCAGCAGCCCTGCGGGCGGGGGCTCTGGAAACACCATATATTTT
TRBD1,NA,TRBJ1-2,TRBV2,CASSRQGGGYTF,TGTGCCAGCAGTAGACAGGGAGGAGGCTACACCTTC
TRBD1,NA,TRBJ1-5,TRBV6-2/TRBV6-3,CASSYRIRQGGNQPQHF,TGTGCCAGCAGTTACAGGATCAGACAGGGCGGCAATCAGCCCCAGCATTTT
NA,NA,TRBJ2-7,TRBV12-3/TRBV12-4,CASSTVPYEQYF,TGTGCCAGCAGTACTGTACCCTACGAGCAGTACTTC
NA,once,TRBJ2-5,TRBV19,CASSDGWGPQETQYF,TGTGCCAGTTCGGATGGGTGGGGCCCCCAAGAGACCCAGTACTTC
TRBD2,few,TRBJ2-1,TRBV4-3,CASSQDASWAGGNNEQFF,TGCGCCAGCAGCCAAGATGCTTCGTGGGCGGGGGGAAACAATGAGCAGTTCTTC
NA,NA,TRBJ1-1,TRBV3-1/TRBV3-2,CASSQNGGLNTEAFF,TGTGCCAGCAGCCAAAATGGAGGGCTGAACACTGAAGCTTTCTTT
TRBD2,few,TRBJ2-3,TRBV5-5,CASSLAGGRSTGTDTQYF,TGTGCCAGCAGCTTAGCGGGGGGCCGGAGTACGGGCACAGATACGCAGTATTTT
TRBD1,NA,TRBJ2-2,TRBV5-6,CASSIGQAGELFF,TGTGCCAGCAGCATAGGACAGGCCGGGGAGCTGTTTTTT
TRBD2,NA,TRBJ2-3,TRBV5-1,CASKLAGGLADTQYF,TGCGCCAGCAAACTAGCGGGGGGGCTGGCAGATACGCAGTATTTT
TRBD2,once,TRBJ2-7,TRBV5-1,CASSPSGGTYEQYF,TGCGCCAGCAGCCCCAGCGGGGGCACCTACGAGCAGTACTTC
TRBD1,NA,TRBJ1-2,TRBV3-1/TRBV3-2,CASSQNRGGGYTF,TGTGCCAGCAGCCAAAACAGGGGTGGCGGCTACACCTTC
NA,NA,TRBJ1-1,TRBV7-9,CASSLGAGNTEAFF,TGTGCCAGCAGCTTAGGGGCAGGGAACACTGAAGCTTTCTTT
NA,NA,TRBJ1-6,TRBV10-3,CAISDGVPTLGSPLHF,TGTGCCATCAGTGATGGGGTACCAACCCTAGGTTCACCCCTCCACTTT
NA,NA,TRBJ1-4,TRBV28,CASSTGGANEKLFF,TGTGCCAGCAGCACCGGGGGGGCGAATGAAAAACTGTTTTTT
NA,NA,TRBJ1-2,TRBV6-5,CASTEGSGRNGYTF,TGTGCCAGCACGGAAGGGTCAGGCAGGAATGGCTACACCTTC